This T cell receptor (beta chain) was recovered during a study of CD8 T cells in Susac syndrome. Both CD4+ and CD8+ T cells were negatively isolated, and TEMRA cells underwent FACS enrichment. Reverse transcription of roughly 0.45 to 1 ug RNA was carried out with random hexamers. Amplification of the TCR beta CDR3 was carried out by immunoSEQ multiplex PCR, which spanned a total of 54 Vbeta and 13 Jbeta segments. From the immunoSEQ multiplex PCR reads, TCRdb called clonotypes with MiXCR, one entry per CDR3 protein. The table records about 60,000 distinct CDR3 sequences, approximately 94% of them present only once. The CDR3 is 14 amino acids. Germline values: CDR1 SGHDT, CDR2 YYEEEE. The V and J ends lost 4 bases and 6 bases, in that order; junction bases with no gene match: 9. This clonotype was observed a single time.

The genes are TRBV5-6 and TRBJ1-1, with 7 bases identical to TRBD1. The sequencing sample was made of CD8+ T cells from PBMCs. The origin of this receptor is a human donor with multiple sclerosis. The DNA of the CDR3 is TGTGCCAGCAGCCCCCAGGGGGGAGTGTCTGAAGCTTTCTTT. Protein sequence: CASSPQGGVSEAFF.